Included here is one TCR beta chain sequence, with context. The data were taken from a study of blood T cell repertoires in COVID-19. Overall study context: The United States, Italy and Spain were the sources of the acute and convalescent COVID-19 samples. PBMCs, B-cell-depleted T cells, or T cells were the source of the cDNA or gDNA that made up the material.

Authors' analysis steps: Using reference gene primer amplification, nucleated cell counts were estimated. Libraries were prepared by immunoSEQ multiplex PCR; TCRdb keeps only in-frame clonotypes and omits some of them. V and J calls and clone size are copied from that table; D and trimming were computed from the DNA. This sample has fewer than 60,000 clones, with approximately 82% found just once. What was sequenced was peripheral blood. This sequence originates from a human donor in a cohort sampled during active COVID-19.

Written as DNA, the CDR3 is TGCGCCAGCAGCTTGGACAGGGGAAATAATTCACCCCTCCACTTT. This sequence encodes CASSLDRGNNSPLHF. The chain recombines TRBV5-1 with TRBJ1-6; 7 bases are shared with TRBD1. Germline CDR1 reads SGHRS; CDR2 reads YFSETQ. This CDR3 contains 15 residues. V gave up 0 bases and J gave up 5 bases; unmatched junction bases: 2.